These 32 T cell receptor beta chains originate from one sample sequenced in a study of shared clonotypes between healthy human individuals. Assay used: immunoSEQ multiplex PCR; TCRdb lists only in-frame clones, some missing. The sample holds about 2.4 million clones; just over 90% are singletons and the top ten take roughly 0.15%. Material: naive CD4+ T cells sorted from blood. Subset: CD45RA+ positively selected. The receptors here all came from a man younger than 30 in good health.

This chain uses TRBV5-1 with TRBJ2-7; D possibly uses TRBD1 or TRBD2 (5 bases each). V lost 5 bases to trimming and J lost 2 bases, with 14 bases between them. The CDR3 is made up of 14 amino acids. Looked up from germline, CDR1 is SGHRS and CDR2 is YFSETQ. In DNA form, the CDR3 reads TGCGCCAGCAGACCCGGGACGGAGACCTACGAGCAGTACTTC. Amino acid sequence: CASRPGTETYEQYF.

V usage is TRBV7-2 and J usage is TRBJ2-6; D perhaps matches TRBD1 (6 bases). Trimming took 2 bases from V and 9 from J, leaving 23 bases between them. Germline V gene lookup returns CDR1 SGHTA and CDR2 FQGNSA. This CDR3 contains 18 residues. Here the CDR3 DNA reads TGTGCCAGCAGCTTACGGGGCAGGGGCGTCGTTCGGGGCAACGTCCTGACTTTC. Translation: CASSLRGRGVVRGNVLTF.

The genes are TRBV9 and TRBJ2-1; D unclear. Germline CDR1 is SGDLS and CDR2 is YYNGEE. V was clipped by 0 bases and J by 0 bases, with 10 bases between them. The CDR3 length is 16 residues. The CDR3 loop is CASSVEGVYSYNEQFF. The CDR3 nucleotides are TGTGCCAGCAGCGTAGAGGGCGTCTACTCCTACAATGAGCAGTTCTTC.

This chain uses TRBV9 with TRBJ1-2; unclear D gene. Germline-derived CDR1 and CDR2 are SGDLS and YYNGEE. The germline V and J ends were trimmed by 3 bases and 0 bases, with 21 bases remaining between them. CDR3 length: 18 residues. CDR3: CASSAAIGEANSNYGYTF. The DNA of the CDR3 is TGTGCCAGCAGCGCCGCGATTGGGGAAGCTAATTCTAACTATGGCTACACCTTC.

The chain recombines TRBV27 with TRBJ2-7; 7 nucleotides match TRBD2. The germline CDR1 and CDR2 sequences are MNHEY and SMNVEV (reference sequence). V dropped 7 bases and J dropped 2; count of bases not matched to a gene: 5. CDR3 length: 13 amino acids. CDR3 sequence (DNA): TGTGCCAGCAACCCGGCGGGGGCCTACGAGCAGTACTTC. It translates to CASNPAGAYEQYF.

The rearrangement uses TRBV28 and TRBJ1-2, with TRBD1 matching 7 bases. The CDR3 sequence is 13 residues long. The germline V gene encodes CDR1 MDHEN and CDR2 SYDVKM. Germline trimming cut 7 bases from V and 8 bases from J; bases unmatched to any gene: 10. For the CDR3, the DNA is TGTGCCAGCACGTTACAGGGACAGAGAGGCTACACCTTC. Translating it yields CASTLQGQRGYTF.

V and J are TRBV5-1 and TRBJ1-5; no reliable D call. The CDR3 loop spans 13 amino acids. Trimming stripped 4 bases from V and 3 bases from J, with 8 bases between. Germline CDR1 SGHRS, CDR2 YFSETQ. CDR3 sequence (DNA): TGCGCCAGCAGCATGGCGGCCAATCAGCCCCAGCATTTT. Protein: CASSMAANQPQHF.

V gene TRBV11-3 combines with J gene TRBJ2-1; D unresolved. The CDR3 totals 15 residues. Trimming stripped 5 bases from V and 1 base from J, with 12 bases between. The germline V gene encodes CDR1 SGHNT and CDR2 YENEEA. This CDR3 is CASSPQLGSYNEQFF. CDR3 bases: TGTGCCAGCAGCCCCCAGCTGGGGTCCTACAATGAGCAGTTCTTC.

V usage is TRBV19 and J usage is TRBJ1-6; 7 bases are a match to TRBD1. From germline, CDR1 is LNHDA and CDR2 SQIVND (reference sequence). The CDR3 is 15 amino acids. V dropped 4 bases and J dropped 7; count of bases not matched to a gene: 7. CDR3 coding DNA: TGTGCCAGTAGTACTCCGGGACAGCCGAATTCACCCCTCCACTTT. Encoded protein: CASSTPGQPNSPLHF.

This clone turned up a few times. The chain employs TRBV30 and TRBJ1-4; no clear D. V lost 3 bases and J lost 7, with 15 bases in between. The CDR3 is made up of 14 amino acids. Germline CDR1 is GTSNPN and CDR2 is SVGIG (reference sequence). As DNA, the CDR3 is TGTGCCTGGAGGCGTAAGGGAATGGGTGAAAAACTGTTTTTT. The encoded protein is CAWRRKGMGEKLFF.

This clone was detected only once. Within the sample, other DNA sequences also encode this same CDR3. The genes are TRBV5-1 and TRBJ2-5; TRBD1 matches at 10 bases. Germline V gene sequence: CDR1 SGHRS, CDR2 YFSETQ. V gave up 4 bases and J gave up 4 bases; unmatched junction bases: 4. The CDR3 extends over 14 amino acids. The CDR3 reads CASSHGQGGETQYF. CDR3 nucleotides: TGCGCCAGCAGCCACGGACAGGGGGGAGAGACCCAGTACTTC.

The genes are TRBV7-9 and TRBJ1-6; 7 bases fit TRBD1. Germline V gives CDR1 SEHNR, CDR2 FQNEAQ (reference sequence). The CDR3 length is 15 residues. V dropped 5 bases and J dropped 6; count of bases not matched to a gene: 7. CDR3 nucleotide sequence: TGTGCCAGCAGCGCCCTCCGGGACAGTAATTCACCCCTCCACTTT. Amino acid sequence: CASSALRDSNSPLHF. The whole variable domain, filled in from reference TRBV7-9 and TRBJ1-6, reads DTGVSQNPRHKITKRGQNVTFRCDPISEHNRLYWYRQTLGQGPEFLTYFQNEAQLEKSRLLSDRFSAERPKGSFSTLEIQRTEQGDSAMYLCASSALRDSNSPLHFGNGTRLTVT.

The chain couples TRBV10-3 to TRBJ2-7; possibly TRBD1 for D (7 bases). In germline, CDR1 is ENHRY, CDR2 SYGVKD. The germline V and J ends were trimmed by 6 bases and 4 bases, with 19 bases remaining between them. This CDR3 contains 15 residues. The CDR3 region has the DNA TGTGCCATCAGCGAAAAGACAGGGACTTCTTACGAGCAGTACTTC. This translates into CAISEKTGTSYEQYF.

This clone occurred a few times. This specimen includes other DNA sequences encoding the same CDR3. The J gene is TRBJ1-3, the V gene TRBV4-1; D is uncertain. The CDR3 extends over 14 amino acids. Germline CDR1 and CDR2: MGHRA and YSYEKL. V shed 1 base and J shed 4 bases, with 8 bases lying between them. This CDR3 is CASSQVGSGNTIYF. The CDR3 DNA follows: TGCGCCAGCAGCCAAGTAGGTAGCGGAAACACCATATATTTT.

CDR3 nucleotide sequence: TGCAGCGCCTCCCGGACAGGGGGGTACAATGAGCAGTTCTTC. Amino acid sequence: CSASRTGGYNEQFF. This sequence joins TRBV29-1 and TRBJ2-1, with 10 bases lining up with TRBD1. The germline V gene has CDR1 SQVTM and CDR2 ANQGSEA. The CDR3 covers 14 residues. J was trimmed by 4 bases and V by 7 bases; bases with no gene match: 7.

V is TRBV19 and J is TRBJ1-6; 7 bases map to TRBD1. CDR3 size: 13 residues. With V trimmed by 5 bases and J by 7 bases, 2 bases remained unmatched. Germline values: CDR1 LNHDA, CDR2 SQIVND (reference sequence). CDR3 sequence reads: CASSGRGNSPLHF. CDR3 DNA sequence: TGTGCCAGTAGTGGCAGGGGGAATTCACCCCTCCACTTT.

The chain employs TRBV30 and TRBJ1-2; 11 bases align to TRBD1. The length of the CDR3 is 15 residues. The ends lost 3 bases at V and 1 base at J; junction bases unmatched: 4. Germline-derived CDR1 and CDR2 are GTSNPN and SVGIG (reference sequence). The CDR3: CAWRAGTGGNYGYTF. CDR3 coding DNA: TGTGCCTGGAGGGCCGGGACAGGGGGTAACTATGGCTACACCTTC. Complete variable domain (other parts from reference TRBV30 and TRBJ1-2): SQTIHQWPATLVQPVGSPLSLECTVEGTSNPNLYWYRQAAGRGLQLLFYSVGIGQISSEVPQNLSASRPQDRQFILSSKKLLLSDSGFYLCAWRAGTGGNYGYTFGSGTRLTVV.

V is TRBV6-6 and J is TRBJ1-5; possibly TRBD1 for D (6 bases). This CDR3 is 13 amino acids long. The germline gives CDR1 MNHNY, CDR2 SVGAGI (reference sequence). V was cut by 6 bases and J by 3 bases, with 9 bases left in between. CDR3 sequence reads: CASRNRANQPQHF. DNA for the CDR3: TGTGCCAGCAGAAACAGGGCCAATCAGCCCCAGCATTTT.

The rearrangement uses TRBV11-2 and TRBJ2-5; possible D gene TRBD1, 5 bases. This CDR3 has 15 residues. V was shortened by 0 bases and J by 5 bases, with 13 bases between the two germline ends. CDR1 and CDR2 (germline): SGHAT, FQNNGV. The CDR3 sequence: CASSLDRSRAETQYF. In DNA form, the CDR3 reads TGTGCCAGCAGCTTAGATCGGAGCAGGGCGGAGACCCAGTACTTC.

The chain links TRBV25-1 to TRBJ1-2; TRBD1 might be the D (5 bases). The germline V and J ends were trimmed by 8 bases and 2 bases, with 15 bases remaining between them. The CDR3 spans 14 residues. Germline CDR1 MGHDK, CDR2 SYGVNS. Here the CDR3 DNA reads TGTGCCAGCGGTCCATCGGGGGGGAACTATGGCTACACCTTC. Translated, it gives CASGPSGGNYGYTF.

Concerning this clone itself: Distinct nucleotide sequences in the sample also encode this CDR3. The chain recombines TRBV18 with TRBJ2-7; 9 bases match TRBD1. V lost 4 bases and J lost 4; bases outside the gene matches: 5. The germline V gene encodes CDR1 KGHSH and CDR2 LQKENI. The CDR3 has 14 amino acids. CDR3 sequence: CASSLAGTGYEQYF. As DNA, the CDR3 is TGTGCCAGCTCACTTGCCGGGACAGGGTACGAGCAGTACTTC.

The chain employs TRBV30 and TRBJ1-5; D ambiguous. The germline gives CDR1 GTSNPN, CDR2 SVGIG (reference sequence). This CDR3 has 13 amino acids. The V and J ends lost 0 bases and 8 bases respectively, with 11 bases between them. CDR3 DNA sequence: TGTGCCTGGAGTGTTTATACGAGAAAGCCCCAGCATTTT. Its translation: CAWSVYTRKPQHF.

V gene TRBV6-1 combines with J gene TRBJ2-7; D is perhaps TRBD2 (7 bases). The CDR3 totals 14 residues. The V end was cut by 6 bases, the J end by 12 bases, with 24 bases between. Germline V lookup: CDR1 MNHNS, CDR2 SASEGT. The CDR3 bases are TGTGCCAGCAGGAGGGGGGAGGGCCAATCCGTAGCGTACTTC. Translation gives CASRRGEGQSVAYF.

A remark on this clone: Other DNA variants within this sample encode the same CDR3. This chain joins TRBV6-5 and TRBJ2-7, with 10 bases that match TRBD2. Trimming at V came to 0 bases and at J to 2 bases, leaving 1 base not matched to a gene. Germline V gene sequence: CDR1 MNHEY, CDR2 SVGAGI. The CDR3 extends over 15 amino acids. Here the CDR3 reads CASSYSLAGPYEQYF. CDR3 DNA: TGTGCCAGCAGTTACTCACTAGCGGGGCCCTACGAGCAGTACTTC.

J is TRBJ2-3 and V is TRBV7-2; 10 nucleotides match TRBD2. The CDR3 extends over 15 amino acids. Germline CDR1 reads SGHTA; CDR2 reads FQGNSA. Unmatched junction bases numbered 5, after V lost 3 bases and J lost 5 bases. In DNA form, the CDR3 reads TGTGCCAGCAGCTTGAGCGGGAGGGCCATAGATACGCAGTATTTT. Amino acid sequence: CASSLSGRAIDTQYF.

The genes are TRBV14 and TRBJ2-3; D remains ambiguous. Trimming cost V 0 bases and J 1 base, with 11 bases left between them. Germline V gives CDR1 SGHDN, CDR2 FVKESK. This CDR3 has 16 residues. In DNA form, the CDR3 reads TGTGCCAGCAGCCAAGAGTATAACCGCCGCACAGATACGCAGTATTTT. Its translation: CASSQEYNRRTDTQYF.

The V and J genes are TRBV5-1 and TRBJ2-7; a possible D gene is TRBD1 (6 bases). Germline CDR1 reads SGHRS; CDR2 reads YFSETQ. V lost 0 bases, J lost 6 bases, and 10 bases lay in between. The CDR3 has 13 amino acids. The CDR3 DNA sequence: TGCGCCAGCAGCTTGGCACAGGGCCCCGAGCAGTACTTC. Protein product: CASSLAQGPEQYF.

The CDR3 spells CASSLASSGGTYGELFF. CDR3 in DNA: TGTGCCAGCAGCTTAGCATCTAGCGGGGGGACTTACGGGGAGCTGTTTTTT. The rearrangement links TRBV7-6 to TRBJ2-2; 11 bases are a match to TRBD2. This CDR3 has 17 residues. The germline CDR1 and CDR2 sequences are SGHVS and FNYEAQ. J was trimmed by 7 bases and V by 0 bases; bases with no gene match: 7.

V is TRBV5-1 and J is TRBJ1-1; 7 nucleotides match TRBD1. V dropped 0 bases and J dropped 4; count of bases not matched to a gene: 15. The CDR3 loop spans 18 amino acids. Looked up from germline, CDR1 is SGHRS and CDR2 is YFSETQ. CDR3 loop: CASSLDTPGQSAVTEAFF. The CDR3 bases are TGCGCCAGCAGCTTGGATACCCCGGGACAGTCGGCGGTCACTGAAGCTTTCTTT.

As to this clone: Other DNA sequences in this sample translate to the same CDR3. Here the CDR3 reads CASSAGTAGNTIYF. The CDR3 nucleotides are TGTGCCAGCAGTGCTGGGACGGCTGGAAACACCATATATTTT. The J gene is TRBJ1-3, the V gene TRBV6-1, with D possibly being TRBD1 (5 bases). Germline CDR1 MNHNS, CDR2 SASEGT. The CDR3 consists of 14 residues. Trimming shortened V by 4 bases and J by 2 bases, and 9 bases separated the two germline ends.

The J gene is TRBJ1-2, the V gene TRBV5-6; TRBD1 matches at 8 bases. Per germline, CDR1 SGHDT and CDR2 YYEEEE. J was trimmed by 4 bases and V by 4 bases; bases with no gene match: 9. CDR3 size: 15 residues. DNA of the CDR3: TGTGCCAGCAGCATGCCGACAGGGGTGATCTATGGCTACACCTTC. Its protein product is CASSMPTGVIYGYTF.

The chain employs TRBV5-4 and TRBJ2-5, with 10 bases that match TRBD2. This CDR3 contains 15 residues. Germline CDR1 reads SGHNT; CDR2 reads YYREEE (reference sequence). J was trimmed by 4 bases and V by 4 bases; bases with no gene match: 7. The CDR3 DNA sequence: TGTGCCAGCAGCCGCAGCGGGGGGGATCGAGAGACCCAGTACTTC. It is translated as CASSRSGGDRETQYF.